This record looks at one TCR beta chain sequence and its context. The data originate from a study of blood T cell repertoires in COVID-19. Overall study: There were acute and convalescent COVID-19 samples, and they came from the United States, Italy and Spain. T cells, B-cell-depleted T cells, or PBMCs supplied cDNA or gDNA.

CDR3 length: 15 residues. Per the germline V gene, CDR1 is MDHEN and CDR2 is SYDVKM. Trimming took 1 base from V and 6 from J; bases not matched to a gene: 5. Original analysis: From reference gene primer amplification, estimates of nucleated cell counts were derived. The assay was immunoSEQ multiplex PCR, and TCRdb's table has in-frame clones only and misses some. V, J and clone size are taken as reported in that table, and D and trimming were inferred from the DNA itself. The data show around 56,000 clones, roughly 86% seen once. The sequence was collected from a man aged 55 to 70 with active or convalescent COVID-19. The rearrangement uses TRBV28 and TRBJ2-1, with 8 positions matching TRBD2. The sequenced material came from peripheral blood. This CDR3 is CASSLLRTSFNEQFF. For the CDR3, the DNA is TGTGCCAGCAGTTTATTGAGGACTAGCTTCAATGAGCAGTTCTTC. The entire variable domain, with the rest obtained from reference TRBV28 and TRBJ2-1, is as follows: DVKVTQSSRYLVKRTGEKVFLECVQDMDHENMFWYRQDPGLGLRLIYFSYDVKMKEKGDIPEGYSVSREKKERFSLILESASTNQTSMYLCASSLLRTSFNEQFFGPGTRLTVL.